Listed here are 15 T cell receptor beta chains from one sample, sequenced in a study of T cells in localized non-small cell lung cancer. Measured with immunoSEQ multiplex PCR; TCRdb has only the in-frame clones, and not every one. The table records about 41,000 clones, approximately 86% of them present only once. The material was peripheral blood, obtained before any cancer treatment. The receptors derive from a woman between 18 and 49 years old with stage III lung adenocarcinoma.

The chain recombines TRBV18 with TRBJ1-6; TRBD1 aligns across 7 bases. This CDR3 contains 15 residues. CDR1 is KGHSH, CDR2 LQKENI, per germline. V lost 4 bases, J lost 6 bases, and 6 bases stayed unmatched. In nucleotides, the CDR3 is TGTGCCAGCTCACAAACCGGGACAGCTAATTCACCCCTCCACTTT. This encodes CASSQTGTANSPLHF.

The chain combines TRBV19 with TRBJ2-1; the D is unclear. The CDR3 spans 17 residues. V lost 10 bases, J lost 0 bases, and 22 bases lay in between. CDR1 and CDR2 (germline): LNHDA, SQIVND (reference sequence). The DNA of the CDR3 is TGTGCCACAGGATCTTTTTCACGCAAGAGCTCCTACAATGAGCAGTTCTTC. Encoded protein: CATGSFSRKSSYNEQFF.

The V and J genes are TRBV15 and TRBJ2-3; D is perhaps TRBD2 (5 bases). The germline gives CDR1 LNHNV, CDR2 YYDKDF (reference sequence). The length of the CDR3 is 17 residues. Trimming left V 3 bases short and J 2 bases short, with 18 bases between. Here the CDR3 reads CATSSERADKPTDTQYF. The CDR3 DNA sequence: TGTGCCACCAGCAGCGAGAGGGCCGACAAGCCCACAGATACGCAGTATTTT.

The gene calls are TRBV6-5 and TRBJ1-1; TRBD1 matches 7 bases. The ends lost 1 base at V and 6 bases at J; junction bases unmatched: 8. The CDR3 sequence is 15 residues long. Germline CDR1 and CDR2: MNHEY and SVGAGI. The CDR3 DNA reads as TGTGCCAGCAGTTACTTCCTGACAGGGTTACCTGAAGCTTTCTTT. Its protein product is CASSYFLTGLPEAFF.

The chain combines TRBV29-1 with TRBJ1-1, with D tentatively TRBD1 (5 bases). Germline V gene data show CDR1 as SQVTM and CDR2 as ANQGSEA. V lost 7 bases and J lost 5, with 14 bases in between. The CDR3 spans 12 residues. Written as DNA, the CDR3 is TGCAGCGGGGGGGAATATACGACTGAAGCTTTCTTT. Amino acids: CSGGEYTTEAFF.

V and J are TRBV6-6 and TRBJ1-1, with a possible D match to TRBD1 (6 bases). The length of the CDR3 is 14 residues. CDR1 and CDR2 (germline): MNHNY, SVGAGI (reference sequence). Trimming pared 0 bases from V and 5 bases from J, leaving 10 bases between. The CDR3 DNA reads as TGTGCCAGCAGTTACTCATCTGGACAGACTGAAGCTTTCTTT. Its translation is CASSYSSGQTEAFF.

The chain carries TRBV9 and TRBJ1-2, with D perhaps TRBD1 (5 bases). CDR3 length equals 13 residues. Germline V gives CDR1 SGDLS, CDR2 YYNGEE. V lost 2 bases, J lost 2 bases, and 7 bases lay in between. The CDR3 nucleotides are TGTGCCAGCAGCGTTCGGGGGAACTATGGCTACACCTTC. This translates into CASSVRGNYGYTF.

The chain couples TRBV30 to TRBJ2-3, with 10 positions matching TRBD2. V was pared by 8 bases and J by 1 base, with 3 bases of the junction left unmatched. Looked up from germline, CDR1 is GTSNPN and CDR2 is SVGIG (reference sequence). The CDR3 sequence is 13 residues long. CDR3 residues: CARTSGGTDTQYF. Written as DNA, the CDR3 is TGTGCCAGAACTAGCGGGGGCACAGATACGCAGTATTTT.

Note on this clone: This specimen includes other DNA sequences encoding the same CDR3. This sequence joins TRBV15 and TRBJ2-2, with unresolved D. There are 14 residues in the CDR3. The V end lost 0 bases, the J end lost 4 bases, and 6 bases lay between the germline ends. Germline assignment: CDR1 LNHNV and CDR2 YYDKDF (reference sequence). The CDR3 bases are TGTGCCACCAGCAGAGATAGAGGCACCGGGGAGCTGTTTTTT. Protein product: CATSRDRGTGELFF.

The rearrangement joins TRBV5-1 to TRBJ2-1; D remains ambiguous. Trimming pared 0 bases from V and 6 bases from J, leaving 10 bases between. The CDR3 runs 14 residues. Germline values: CDR1 SGHRS, CDR2 YFSETQ. In nucleotides, the CDR3 is TGCGCCAGCAGCTTGGCGGCAGCGATCAATGAGCAGTTCTTC. Translating gives CASSLAAAINEQFF. Using reference TRBV5-1 and TRBJ2-1 for the parts outside the CDR3, the full variable domain is KAGVTQTPRYLIKTRGQQVTLSCSPISGHRSVSWYQQTPGQGLQFLFEYFSETQRNKGNFPGRFSGRQFSNSRSEMNVSTLELGDSALYLCASSLAAAINEQFFGPGTRLTVL.

The J gene is TRBJ2-5, the V gene TRBV5-4; perhaps TRBD2 as D (6 bases). The CDR3 runs to 14 residues. Germline CDR1 and CDR2: SGHNT and YYREEE (reference sequence). V was trimmed by 4 bases and J by 5 bases, leaving 15 bases between them. The CDR3 bases are TGTGCCAGCAGCGGGACTCTTCTGGGGGAGACCCAGTACTTC. Its translation is CASSGTLLGETQYF.

The sample holds a few counts of this clone. V and J are TRBV29-1 and TRBJ1-1; D unclear. Germline V gene lookup returns CDR1 SQVTM and CDR2 ANQGSEA. The CDR3 consists of 13 residues. The V end lost 1 base, the J end lost 0 bases, and 6 bases lay between the germline ends. CDR3 sequence: CSVEVSVNTEAFF. The CDR3 DNA sequence: TGCAGCGTTGAAGTATCGGTGAACACTGAAGCTTTCTTT. Filled out from reference TRBV29-1 and TRBJ1-1, the complete variable domain reads SAVISQKPSRDICQRGTSLTIQCQVDSQVTMMFWYRQQPGQSLTLIATANQGSEATYESGFVIDKFPISRPNLTFSTLTVSNMSPEDSSIYLCSVEVSVNTEAFFGQGTRLTVV.

The V and J genes are TRBV9 and TRBJ2-5; 10 nucleotides line up with TRBD2. Germline V gene lookup returns CDR1 SGDLS and CDR2 YYNGEE. There are 18 residues in the CDR3. The V segment lost 0 bases and the J segment 0 bases; nucleotides outside the gene matches: 8. The CDR3 sequence is CASSVEGSGGSYQETQYF. The CDR3 region has the DNA TGTGCCAGCAGCGTAGAGGGTAGCGGGGGGTCGTACCAAGAGACCCAGTACTTC.

V usage is TRBV11-3 and J usage is TRBJ2-1, with 9 bases aligning to TRBD2. V shed 1 base, J shed 9 bases, and the junction held 7 bases outside the gene matches. The germline CDR1 and CDR2 sequences are SGHNT and YENEEA. This CDR3 is 15 amino acids long. CDR3 nucleotide sequence: TGTGCCAGCAGCTTAGTATTAGCGGGGGCGACTGAGCAGTTCTTC. Translating it yields CASSLVLAGATEQFF.

The V and J genes are TRBV19 and TRBJ1-1; 7 bases are shared with TRBD1. V lost 3 bases, J lost 8 bases, and 12 bases stayed unmatched. Germline CDR1 and CDR2: LNHDA and SQIVND (reference sequence). This CDR3 has 15 amino acids. In nucleotides, the CDR3 is TGTGCCAGTAGTATTCGGCCGGGGACAGCTTTCGAAGCTTTCTTT. Amino acid sequence: CASSIRPGTAFEAFF.